This TCR beta chain comes out of a study of T cell responses to AZD1222 COVID-19 vaccine. A note on this clone: Its specificity is unknown.

Germline-derived CDR1 and CDR2 are SNHLY and FYNNEI. The CDR3 covers 14 residues. Deletions cut 4 bases from V and 1 base from J, with 10 bases between. Profiling relied on immunoSEQ multiplex PCR, and the TCRdb table lists in-frame clones only, not all of them. The sample lists about 150,000 clones; about 91% were seen once. Study-level results: Donors, mostly white British, included more females; clonal diversity was possibly underestimated.

This TCR derives from an adult who received the AZD1222 COVID-19 vaccine. Here the sequenced sample was peripheral blood, taken 28 days after the second AZD1222 dose. V gene TRBV2 combines with J gene TRBJ1-1; no definite D call. In DNA form, the CDR3 reads TGTGCCAGCAGTGCAGAGGACGCGAACACTGAAGCTTTCTTT. This codes for CASSAEDANTEAFF.